A selection of T cell receptor beta chains follows, all from one sample in a study of control samples from healthy donors and cancer patients. Assay used: immunoSEQ multiplex PCR; TCRdb lists only in-frame clones, some missing. The sample yields over 200,000 clones, 82% seen once. The sample was PBMCs. These receptors came from a woman aged 60 to 75 with lung cancer. Each CDR3 is given without its conserved first and last residue.

>TRBV9|TRBJ1-4|14
ASSLRWGTRDEKLF
>TRBV6-5|TRBJ1-6|13
ASTGGSSGGSPLH
>TRBV5-5|TRBJ2-7|12
ASGLTGGSYEQY
>TRBV5-8|TRBJ2-1|13
ASSPGGVASNEQF
>TRBV10-3|TRBJ1-1|15
AISESNPWTVRAEAF
>TRBV7-9|TRBJ1-5|12
ASSPGVGNQPQH
>TRBV5-1|TRBJ2-5|13
ASSLVAAYQETQY
>TRBV15|TRBJ2-1|19
ATSRDRRGGLALSSYNEQF
>TRBV12-3/TRBV12-4|TRBJ2-3|10
ASSFYTDTQY
>TRBV3-1/TRBV3-2|TRBJ2-1|11
ASSQDLSGEQF
>TRBV27|TRBJ1-2|12
ASSFLGYQDGYT
>TRBV21-1|TRBJ1-5|13
ASIGLRGRGQPQH
>TRBV2|TRBJ2-5|13
ANTRGGAARETQY
>TRBV5-1|TRBJ2-2|12
ASSSNGLTGELF
>TRBV27|TRBJ1-1|12
ASSFRDPGTEAF
>TRBV9|TRBJ1-1|10
ASSGIRGEAF
>TRBV9|TRBJ2-3|13
ASSVTGWGTDTQY
>TRBV11-3|TRBJ2-2|12
ASSWTSNTGELF
>TRBV19|TRBJ2-5|15
ASSIKPGTGGMETQY
>TRBV15|TRBJ1-1|12
ATSRVGGGRPPF
>TRBV2|TRBJ2-5|12
ASSELTGSETQY
>TRBV3-1/TRBV3-2|TRBJ1-6|14
ASSPQGGSYNSPLH
>TRBV4-1|TRBJ1-2|11
ASSQVTNYGYT
>TRBV10-3|TRBJ1-1|13
AISESRRGNTEAF
>TRBV5-1|TRBJ2-1|13
ASSPGEISYNEQF
>TRBV3-1/TRBV3-2|TRBJ2-3|11
ASSQSGADTQY
>TRBV7-9|TRBJ2-1|13
ASRSDSGVGNEQF
>TRBV15|TRBJ2-1|10
ATSREVTAQF
>TRBV27|TRBJ1-1|14
ASSLSGAPANTEAF
>TRBV6-5|TRBJ2-3|13
ASSYSLAARDTQY
>TRBV19|TRBJ2-2|13
ASSSGETNTGELF
>TRBV2|TRBJ2-7|16
ASSRALTSGDVSYEQY